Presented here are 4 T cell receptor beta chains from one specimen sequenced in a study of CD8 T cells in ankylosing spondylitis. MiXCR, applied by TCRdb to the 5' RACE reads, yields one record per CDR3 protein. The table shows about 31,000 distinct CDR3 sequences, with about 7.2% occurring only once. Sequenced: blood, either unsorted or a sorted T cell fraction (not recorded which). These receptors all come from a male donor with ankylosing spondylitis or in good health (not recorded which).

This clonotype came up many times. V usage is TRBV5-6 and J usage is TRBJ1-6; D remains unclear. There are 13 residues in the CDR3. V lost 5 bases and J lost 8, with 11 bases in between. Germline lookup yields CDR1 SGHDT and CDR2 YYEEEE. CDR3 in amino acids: CASSSNRYSPLHF. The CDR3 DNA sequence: TGTGCCAGCAGTTCCAATCGGTATTCACCCCTCCACTTT.

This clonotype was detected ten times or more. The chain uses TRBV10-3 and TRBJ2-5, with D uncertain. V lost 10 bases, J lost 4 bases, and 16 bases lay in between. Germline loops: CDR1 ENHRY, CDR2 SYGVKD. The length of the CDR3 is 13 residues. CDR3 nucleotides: TGTGCCACCACCAAAGAAGGCCCAGAGACCCAGTACTTC. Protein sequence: CATTKEGPETQYF.

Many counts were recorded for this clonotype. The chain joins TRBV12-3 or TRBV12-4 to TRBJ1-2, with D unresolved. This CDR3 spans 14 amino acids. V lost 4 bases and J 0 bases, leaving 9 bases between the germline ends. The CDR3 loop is CASSSGIANYGYTF. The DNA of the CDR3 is TGTGCCAGCAGTTCTGGAATCGCTAACTATGGCTACACCTTC.

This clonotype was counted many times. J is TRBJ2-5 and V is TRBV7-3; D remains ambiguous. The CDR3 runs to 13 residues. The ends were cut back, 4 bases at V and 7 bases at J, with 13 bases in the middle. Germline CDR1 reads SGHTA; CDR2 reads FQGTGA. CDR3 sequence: CASSSPDTGTQYF. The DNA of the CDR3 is TGTGCCAGCAGCTCCCCAGACACTGGGACCCAGTACTTC.